Below, 25 T cell receptor beta chains from the same sample are listed, as sequenced in a study of T cell clonotyping in hematopoietic cell transplantation. The table came from immunoSEQ multiplex PCR; TCRdb's copy has only in-frame clones and leaves some out. The table records fewer than 70,000 clones, around 94% of them present only once. The sequencing input was peripheral blood mononuclear cells. These receptors originate from a man in his fifties in good health. Some clones in this sample may be carry-over from other donors' samples.

J is TRBJ2-3 and V is TRBV5-1, with 7 positions matching TRBD2. Germline lookup yields CDR1 SGHRS and CDR2 YFSETQ. J was trimmed by 2 bases and V by 4 bases; bases with no gene match: 10. This CDR3 spans 16 amino acids. For the CDR3, the DNA is TGCGCCAGCAGCAGCGGGGCAGGCGCAGACACAGATACGCAGTATTTT. Translation: CASSSGAGADTDTQYF.

The chain employs TRBV6-5 and TRBJ1-2; 8 bases match TRBD1. The CDR3 contains 16 residues. V gave up 0 bases and J gave up 8 bases; unmatched junction bases: 11. Germline values: CDR1 MNHEY, CDR2 SVGAGI. The CDR3 region has the DNA TGTGCCAGCAGTTACTCCCAGGGGGCTTACGGGAACGGCTACACCTTC. This translates into CASSYSQGAYGNGYTF.

The chain has TRBV27 and TRBJ1-6; D uncertain. Germline CDR1 is MNHEY and CDR2 is SMNVEV (reference sequence). The CDR3 length is 15 residues. Trimming left V 1 base short and J 0 bases short, with 4 bases between. The CDR3 region is CASSLWSSYNSPLHF. CDR3 nucleotide sequence: TGTGCCAGCAGTTTATGGAGCTCCTATAATTCACCCCTCCACTTT.

The chain combines TRBV7-3 with TRBJ2-7, with a weak D call TRBD2 (6 bases). This CDR3 is built from 14 residues. Germline V CDR1 and CDR2: SGHTA, FQGTGA. Trimming removed 5 bases at V and 6 bases at J, with 17 bases between. CDR3 coding DNA: TGTGCCAGCAGCCGTATGTCCGACGGGGGCGAGCAGTACTTC. Amino acid sequence: CASSRMSDGGEQYF.

The chain uses TRBV6-1 and TRBJ2-3, with no clear D. Germline CDR1 and CDR2: MNHNS and SASEGT. The CDR3 is 12 amino acids. The germline V and J ends were trimmed by 8 bases and 2 bases, with 8 bases remaining between them. The CDR3 sequence is CASGLITDTQYF. The CDR3 bases are TGTGCCAGCGGCCTAATCACAGATACGCAGTATTTT.

The V gene is TRBV6-5, the J gene TRBJ2-1; 10 bases map to TRBD2. Germline V gene data show CDR1 as MNHEY and CDR2 as SVGAGI. This CDR3 is built from 15 residues. The V segment lost 0 bases and the J segment 5 bases; nucleotides outside the gene matches: 1. CDR3 in DNA: TGTGCCAGCAGTTACTCGACTAGCGGGCACAATGAGCAGTTCTTC. Protein sequence: CASSYSTSGHNEQFF.

The chain employs TRBV30 and TRBJ1-3; no reliable D call. The CDR3 runs to 15 residues. With 0 bases removed from V and 9 bases from J, the gap between germline ends came to 18 bases. Germline V lookup: CDR1 GTSNPN, CDR2 SVGIG (reference sequence). The CDR3 is CAWSVSGLSLSTIYF. The DNA of the CDR3 is TGTGCCTGGAGTGTATCCGGGCTCTCGTTGAGCACCATATATTTT.

The chain couples TRBV6-6 to TRBJ2-1, with D tentatively TRBD2 (6 bases). V lost 0 bases to trimming and J lost 5 bases, with 8 bases between them. This CDR3 has 14 amino acids. CDR1 is MNHNY and CDR2 is SVGAGI in the germline V gene (reference sequence). CDR3 coding DNA: TGTGCCAGCAGTTACTCGGCGGGAAACAATGAGCAGTTCTTC. Its translation: CASSYSAGNNEQFF.

V gene TRBV5-6 combines with J gene TRBJ2-7; 9 bases are a match to TRBD2. There are 15 residues in the CDR3. V lost 6 bases and J lost 6; bases outside the gene matches: 13. Germline V lookup: CDR1 SGHDT, CDR2 YYEEEE. In DNA, the CDR3 is TGTGCCAGCATCTCGAGGGTAGCGGGAGTCTTCGAGCAGTACTTC. Protein product: CASISRVAGVFEQYF.

V gene TRBV7-6 combines with J gene TRBJ1-3; no clear D gene. Trimming cost V 0 bases and J 0 bases, with 3 bases left between them. This CDR3 spans 14 amino acids. CDR1 is SGHVS, CDR2 FNYEAQ, per germline. Here the CDR3 DNA reads TGTGCCAGCAGCTTAGCTGCCTCTGGAAACACCATATATTTT. Translated: CASSLAASGNTIYF.

The table lists this clone with a count of one. The chain has TRBV27 and TRBJ2-7; 10 nucleotides align to TRBD1. After removal of 5 bases from V and 6 bases from J, the junction contained 4 bases not matched to a gene. The V gene's germline CDR1 is MNHEY and CDR2 SMNVEV (reference sequence). The CDR3 sequence is 13 residues long. Written as DNA, the CDR3 is TGTGCCAGCAGTGGGGGGACAGGGGTCGAGCAGTACTTC. This encodes CASSGGTGVEQYF.

The chain employs TRBV6-5 and TRBJ2-6; no clear D gene. The CDR3 runs to 15 residues. Per germline, CDR1 MNHEY and CDR2 SVGAGI. Trimming pared 0 bases from V and 2 bases from J, leaving 5 bases between. The CDR3 nucleotides read TGTGCCAGCAGTTACTCGGGAACTGGGGCCAACGTCCTGACTTTC. It yields the protein CASSYSGTGANVLTF.

The V gene is TRBV2, the J gene TRBJ2-7; 11 bases fit TRBD1. The CDR3 extends over 17 amino acids. The trim removed 4 bases at V and 3 bases at J, leaving 11 bases unmatched. CDR1 SNHLY and CDR2 FYNNEI come from the germline V gene. CDR3 residues: CASSALPPGTGGYEQYF. CDR3 sequence (DNA): TGTGCCAGCAGTGCTTTACCGCCCGGGACAGGGGGCTACGAGCAGTACTTC.

This rearrangement joins TRBV7-2 to TRBJ1-1, with D possibly being TRBD1 (5 bases). Germline V gene data show CDR1 as SGHTA and CDR2 as FQGNSA. V lost 0 bases, J lost 7 bases, and 21 bases lay in between. The CDR3 is made up of 17 amino acids. As DNA, the CDR3 is TGTGCCAGCAGCTTAGCGGTACGGCCAGGGCCTGGACATGAAGCTTTCTTT. Amino acids: CASSLAVRPGPGHEAFF.

The chain joins TRBV29-1 to TRBJ2-7; D perhaps matches TRBD1 (6 bases). The CDR3 is 14 amino acids. CDR1 is SQVTM and CDR2 is ANQGSEA in the germline V gene. Trimming stripped 0 bases from V and 2 bases from J, with 11 bases between. In DNA, the CDR3 is TGCAGCGTTGAAGATGTCAGGGGTACCTACGAGCAGTACTTC. This gives the protein CSVEDVRGTYEQYF.

The chain uses TRBV7-2 and TRBJ2-7; tentative D call: TRBD2 (6 bases). The V gene lost 4 bases and the J gene lost 4 bases, with 14 bases spanning the gap. Germline lookup yields CDR1 SGHTA and CDR2 FQGNSA. This CDR3 comprises 14 residues. The CDR3 sequence is CASSSGRAGYEQYF. DNA of the CDR3: TGTGCCAGCAGCTCAGGACGGGCGGGATACGAGCAGTACTTC.

This sequence joins TRBV19 and TRBJ2-1; either TRBD1 or TRBD2 may fit D (5 bases each). The CDR3 is 15 residues long. Looked up from germline, CDR1 is LNHDA and CDR2 is SQIVND (reference sequence). Trimming left V 7 bases short and J 10 bases short, with 23 bases between. CDR3 nucleotides: TGTGCCAGTACCCCTGAGGGGCAGGGTTTGGTGGAGCAGTTCTTC. This gives the protein CASTPEGQGLVEQFF.

The V gene is TRBV5-5, the J gene TRBJ2-7, with D uncertain. Trimming left V 1 base short and J 3 bases short, with 14 bases between. CDR1 SGHKS and CDR2 YYEKEE come from the germline V gene (reference sequence). This CDR3 region has 15 residues. The CDR3: CASSLMGQAIYEQYF. Here the CDR3 DNA reads TGTGCCAGCAGCTTGATGGGCCAGGCCATCTACGAGCAGTACTTC.

This chain links TRBV18 with TRBJ1-5; D is unresolved. Between the trimmed V and J ends, which lost 4 bases and 2 bases, there was a span of 15 bases. CDR1 is KGHSH and CDR2 is LQKENI in the germline V gene. The CDR3 is 16 residues long. The CDR3 region has the DNA TGTGCCAGCTCACTTAGCGGGTCGTCCGGCAATCAGCCCCAGCATTTT. Its protein product is CASSLSGSSGNQPQHF.

The chain links TRBV6-5 to TRBJ2-1; possible D gene TRBD1, 6 bases. V was clipped by 2 bases and J by 4 bases, with 9 bases between them. The germline gives CDR1 MNHEY, CDR2 SVGAGI. The CDR3 runs to 14 residues. CDR3 loop: CASSYVGAYNEQFF. The CDR3 DNA reads TGTGCCAGCAGTTACGTGGGGGCATACAATGAGCAGTTCTTC.

This rearrangement joins TRBV29-1 to TRBJ2-3, with a weak D call TRBD1 (6 bases). Germline CDR1 and CDR2: SQVTM and ANQGSEA. The CDR3 has 13 amino acids. With 4 bases removed from V and 0 bases from J, the gap between germline ends came to 8 bases. The chain's CDR3 is CSVAQGSTDTQYF. As DNA, the CDR3 is TGCAGCGTTGCACAGGGAAGCACAGATACGCAGTATTTT.

This chain connects TRBV30 to TRBJ2-7; TRBD1 matches 8 bases. CDR1 GTSNPN and CDR2 SVGIG come from the germline V gene (reference sequence). The CDR3 sequence is 16 residues long. With V trimmed by 0 bases and J by 5 bases, 12 bases remained unmatched. CDR3 coding DNA: TGTGCCTGGAGTGTACAGAGACAGGGGATCCCCCACGAGCAGTACTTC. It specifies CAWSVQRQGIPHEQYF. Variable domain in full (rest from reference TRBV30 and TRBJ2-7): SQTIHQWPATLVQPVGSPLSLECTVEGTSNPNLYWYRQAAGRGLQLLFYSVGIGQISSEVPQNLSASRPQDRQFILSSKKLLLSDSGFYLCAWSVQRQGIPHEQYFGPGTRLTVT.

V is TRBV30 and J is TRBJ2-7, with TRBD2 as a possible D gene (6 bases). This CDR3 has 15 residues. Trimming cost V 1 base and J 3 bases, with 16 bases left between them. Germline assignment: CDR1 GTSNPN and CDR2 SVGIG (reference sequence). CDR3 sequence: CAWSGSGSGYYEQYF. CDR3 coding DNA: TGTGCCTGGAGTGGGTCGGGTAGCGGTTACTACGAGCAGTACTTC.

The chain employs TRBV7-2 and TRBJ2-5; D call uncertain. The V gene lost 3 bases and the J gene lost 5 bases, with 7 bases spanning the gap. The CDR3 contains 12 residues. Germline V gene lookup returns CDR1 SGHTA and CDR2 FQGNSA. The CDR3 reads CASSFLSETQYF. Written as DNA, the CDR3 is TGTGCCAGCAGCTTCCTCAGCGAGACCCAGTACTTC.

The gene calls are TRBV9 and TRBJ1-2; D not certain. V shed 0 bases and J shed 0 bases, with 6 bases lying between them. Germline CDR1 and CDR2: SGDLS and YYNGEE. The CDR3 is 14 residues long. CDR3 bases: TGTGCCAGCAGCGTAGAAGGATCTAACTATGGCTACACCTTC. Protein product: CASSVEGSNYGYTF.